The clone carrying this T cell receptor beta chain was counted a few times. This entry belongs to a study of identical twins. TCRdb itself ran the 5' RACE reads through MiXCR, one entry per CDR3 protein. Of 450,000 to 500,000 distinct CDR3 sequences listed, approximately 15% were seen once; the top ten hold 0.95% to 1%. Trimming took 7 bases from V and 4 from J; bases not matched to a gene: 6. Germline values: CDR1 SQVTM, CDR2 ANQGSEA. This CDR3 has 12 residues. These sequences were also reported in another study, on yellow fever vaccine responses in identical twins.

The clonotype was recovered from a woman under 30 in good health. The rearrangement links TRBV29-1 to TRBJ1-2; TRBD1 matches at 7 bases. The sequencing input was CD4+ T cells sorted from blood. The CDR3 protein is CSAGTETYGYTF. CDR3 in DNA: TGCAGCGCCGGGACAGAGACCTATGGCTACACCTTC.